The 22 T cell receptor beta chains given below trace back to one sample, sequenced in a study of T cells after yellow fever vaccination. TCRdb itself ran the 5' RACE reads through MiXCR, one entry per CDR3 protein. Of 320,000 or so distinct CDR3 sequences in the sample, about 8.3% were seen once. This sample comprised PBMCs, obtained about 49 days after the first yellow fever vaccination. The receptors were gathered from a man between 18 and 35 years old who received the YFV17D yellow fever vaccine.

This clonotype was seen a few times. The chain recombines TRBV5-5 with TRBJ2-3, with 10 bases aligning to TRBD2. The germline V gene encodes CDR1 SGHKS and CDR2 YYEKEE (reference sequence). CDR3 length: 15 amino acids. J lost 1 base, V lost 4 bases, and 3 bases had no gene match. CDR3 nucleotides: TGTGCCAGCAGCCCAGCGGGGGGGCGCACAGATACGCAGTATTTT. The encoded protein is CASSPAGGRTDTQYF.

This chain connects TRBV9 to TRBJ1-1; no clear D gene. Germline V gene sequence: CDR1 SGDLS, CDR2 YYNGEE. Trimming removed 0 bases from V and 1 base from J, with 13 bases in between. There are 16 residues in the CDR3. CDR3 DNA sequence: TGTGCCAGCAGCGTAGGGGGAGGGATATCGAACACTGAAGCTTTCTTT. It encodes CASSVGGGISNTEAFF.

The rearrangement uses TRBV4-2 and TRBJ1-4; 7 positions match TRBD1. The CDR3 is 15 amino acids. Germline assignment: CDR1 LGHNA and CDR2 YNFKEQ. Trimming took 5 bases from V and 6 from J; bases not matched to a gene: 9. The CDR3 is CASSVRQGGYEKLFF. The CDR3 DNA reads TGTGCCAGCAGCGTCAGACAGGGAGGATATGAAAAACTGTTTTTT.

The J gene is TRBJ2-1, the V gene TRBV14; D may be TRBD1 (6 bases). The CDR3 covers 15 residues. Germline lookup yields CDR1 SGHDN and CDR2 FVKESK. Between the trimmed V and J ends, which lost 4 bases and 5 bases, there was a span of 15 bases. In DNA, the CDR3 is TGTGCCAGCAGCCGGATACCCAGGGGCCACAATGAGCAGTTCTTC. It specifies CASSRIPRGHNEQFF.

The rearrangement uses TRBV14 and TRBJ1-4; D is unclear. There are 13 residues in the CDR3. V lost 3 bases to trimming and J lost 5 bases, with 7 bases between them. Germline lookup yields CDR1 SGHDN and CDR2 FVKESK. In DNA form, the CDR3 reads TGTGCCAGCAGCCAGGGATTAAATGAAAAACTGTTTTTT. Its protein is CASSQGLNEKLFF.

This clonotype was counted between two and nine times. The chain has TRBV12-3 or TRBV12-4 and TRBJ2-7; either TRBD1 or TRBD2 may supply D (5 bases each). CDR3 length equals 14 residues. V was cut by 5 bases and J by 2 bases, with 13 bases left in between. The CDR3 spells CASSRGGPAYEQYV. CDR3 DNA sequence: TGTGCCAGCAGTCGGGGCGGTCCGGCCTACGAGCAGTACGTC.

This clonotype occurred a few times. V is TRBV6-2 or TRBV6-3 and J is TRBJ2-7; no clear D gene. Germline CDR1 is MNHEY and CDR2 is SVGEGT. The CDR3 is 15 amino acids. The V end was cut by 2 bases, the J end by 2 bases, with 13 bases between. This chain's CDR3 is CASSYPSGLTYEQYF. Written as DNA, the CDR3 is TGTGCCAGCAGTTACCCGTCAGGATTAACCTACGAGCAGTACTTC.

The chain joins TRBV5-1 to TRBJ2-7, with D tentatively TRBD1 (6 bases). Germline V gene data show CDR1 as SGHRS and CDR2 as YFSETQ. The CDR3 has 15 residues. CDR3 residues: CASSLETGRSCEQYV. Written as DNA, the CDR3 is TGCGCCAGCAGCTTGGAAACAGGGCGGTCCTGCGAGCAGTACGTC.

This clonotype was picked up a small number of times. V gene TRBV12-3 or TRBV12-4 combines with J gene TRBJ1-6; no reliable D call. V lost 6 bases and J 10 bases, leaving 7 bases between the germline ends. The CDR3 consists of 11 residues. The CDR3 nucleotides read TGTGCCAGCAGCCGTACATCACCCCTCCACTTT. This sequence encodes CASSRTSPLHF.

This clonotype was seen a handful of times. The CDR3 nucleotides read TGTGCCAGCAGAGACGGCGTCCGACAGGCTAGCAATCAGCCCCAGCATTTT. This codes for CASRDGVRQASNQPQHF. The chain employs TRBV6-9 and TRBJ1-5; the D gene is possibly TRBD1 (6 bases). The V end lost 6 bases, the J end lost 0 bases, and 18 bases lay between the germline ends. From germline, CDR1 is MNHGY and CDR2 SVAAGI. There are 17 residues in the CDR3.

The chain employs TRBV7-9 and TRBJ2-1, with 7 bases identical to TRBD2. CDR3 length equals 13 residues. The germline CDR1 and CDR2 sequences are SEHNR and FQNEAQ (reference sequence). V shed 5 bases, J shed 4 bases, and the junction held 2 bases outside the gene matches. The CDR3 nucleotides are TGTGCCAGCAGCGGGGGGGATTACAATGAGCAGTTCTTC. Encoded protein: CASSGGDYNEQFF.

There are a few counts of this clonotype. The chain couples TRBV9 to TRBJ2-2, with D possibly being TRBD2 (7 bases). The CDR3 totals 15 residues. V shed 0 bases and J shed 7 bases, with 13 bases lying between them. Looked up from germline, CDR1 is SGDLS and CDR2 is YYNGEE. This CDR3 reads CASSVGGGAVGELFF. The CDR3 coding sequence is TGTGCCAGCAGCGTAGGGGGGGGCGCAGTCGGGGAGCTGTTTTTT.

The V and J genes are TRBV4-3 and TRBJ1-1, with D perhaps TRBD1 (5 bases). V lost 0 bases and J 10 bases, leaving 9 bases between the germline ends. Germline V lookup: CDR1 LGHNA, CDR2 YSLEER. CDR3 length: 12 amino acids. The CDR3 DNA reads as TGCGCCAGCAGCCAAGATGGGGCCCCAGCTTTCTTT. Translation gives CASSQDGAPAFF.

This clonotype was seen repeatedly, ten times or more. J is TRBJ2-2 and V is TRBV11-2, with D unclear. Germline CDR1 is SGHAT and CDR2 is FQNNGV. The CDR3 has 13 amino acids. V dropped 5 bases and J dropped 2 bases, with 6 bases sitting between them. The CDR3 reads CASSEQNTGELFF. In nucleotides, the CDR3 is TGTGCCAGCAGCGAACAAAACACCGGGGAGCTGTTTTTT.

The J gene is TRBJ1-1, the V gene TRBV27; 9 nucleotides match TRBD1. The CDR3 sequence is 15 residues long. Germline trimming cut 6 bases from V and 4 bases from J; bases unmatched to any gene: 9. The germline V gene has CDR1 MNHEY and CDR2 SMNVEV (reference sequence). CDR3 region: CASRLTGGGGTEAFF. The CDR3 coding sequence is TGTGCCAGCAGACTGACAGGGGGTGGTGGCACTGAAGCTTTCTTT.

This clonotype was detected a few times. The rearrangement links TRBV20-1 to TRBJ1-1, with D possibly TRBD1 on 5 matching bases. The ends were cut back, 5 bases at V and 4 bases at J, with 20 bases in the middle. The germline V gene encodes CDR1 DFQATT and CDR2 SNEGSKA (reference sequence). The CDR3 is made up of 15 amino acids. In DNA form, the CDR3 reads TGCAGTGCTGGCGTCGGGACGGCAAAGACCACTGAAGCTTTCTTT. It yields the protein CSAGVGTAKTTEAFF.

The chain combines TRBV27 with TRBJ2-3; possible D gene TRBD1, 6 bases. Between the trimmed V and J ends, which lost 7 bases and 6 bases, there was a span of 17 bases. The germline CDR1 and CDR2 sequences are MNHEY and SMNVEV (reference sequence). This CDR3 has 14 amino acids. The CDR3 DNA sequence: TGTGCCAGCAAATTACAGGGAGTATCGGATACGCAGTATTTT. Its protein is CASKLQGVSDTQYF.

In this sample, this clonotype turned up a few times. The chain carries TRBV6-5 and TRBJ1-2, with a possible D match to TRBD1 (6 bases). The V and J ends lost 2 bases and 4 bases respectively, with 14 bases between them. The CDR3 runs to 15 residues. CDR1 is MNHEY, CDR2 SVGAGI, per germline. The CDR3 here is CASSYIDRPIYGYTF. The DNA for the CDR3 is TGTGCCAGCAGTTACATTGACAGGCCCATCTATGGCTACACCTTC.

The rearrangement uses TRBV7-9 and TRBJ2-7; TRBD1 matches 8 bases. The CDR3 loop spans 14 amino acids. The germline CDR1 and CDR2 sequences are SEHNR and FQNEAQ (reference sequence). V trimming: 5 bases; J trimming: 7 bases; junction bases outside the gene matches: 10. The CDR3 spells CASSPRQGLREQYF. The DNA for the CDR3 is TGTGCCAGCAGCCCCAGACAGGGGCTGCGGGAGCAGTACTTC.

This chain joins TRBV3-1 and TRBJ2-3; D unresolved. V was shortened by 4 bases and J by 0 bases, with 11 bases between the two germline ends. The germline V gene encodes CDR1 LGHDT and CDR2 YNNKEL (reference sequence). This CDR3 spans 15 amino acids. The CDR3 bases are TGTGCCAGCAGCCCTCGCAGCATCAGCACAGATACGCAGTATTTT. Translated: CASSPRSISTDTQYF.

This sequence joins TRBV5-1 and TRBJ2-5; no definite D call. V dropped 3 bases and J dropped 1 base, with 7 bases sitting between them. Germline V gene sequence: CDR1 SGHRS, CDR2 YFSETQ. CDR3 size: 13 residues. This CDR3 reads CASSSFTQETQYF. The CDR3 bases are TGCGCCAGCAGCTCCTTTACCCAAGAGACCCAGTACTTC.

This clonotype appeared many times. Here the CDR3 reads CASSPQNEQFF. DNA for the CDR3: TGTGCCAGCAGCCCCCAGAATGAGCAGTTCTTC. The V gene is TRBV7-9, the J gene TRBJ2-1; D is uncertain. This CDR3 is built from 11 residues. V lost 5 bases and J 7 bases, leaving 6 bases between the germline ends. The germline CDR1 and CDR2 sequences are SEHNR and FQNEAQ (reference sequence).